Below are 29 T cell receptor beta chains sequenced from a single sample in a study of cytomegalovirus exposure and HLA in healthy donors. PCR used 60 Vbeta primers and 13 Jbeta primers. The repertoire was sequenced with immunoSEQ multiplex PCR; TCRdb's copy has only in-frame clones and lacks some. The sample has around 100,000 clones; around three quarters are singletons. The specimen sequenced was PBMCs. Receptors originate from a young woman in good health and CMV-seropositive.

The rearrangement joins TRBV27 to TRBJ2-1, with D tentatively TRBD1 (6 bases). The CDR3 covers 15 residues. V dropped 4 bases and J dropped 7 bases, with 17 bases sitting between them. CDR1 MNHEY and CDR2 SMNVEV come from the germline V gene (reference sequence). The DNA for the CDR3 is TGTGCCAGCAGTTCCCGGACAGACCGGAGGAATGAGCAGTTCTTC. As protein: CASSSRTDRRNEQFF.

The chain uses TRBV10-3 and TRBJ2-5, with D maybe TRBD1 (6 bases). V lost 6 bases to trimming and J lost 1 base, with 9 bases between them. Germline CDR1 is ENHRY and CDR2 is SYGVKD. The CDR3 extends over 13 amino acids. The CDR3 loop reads CAIRQGIQETQYF. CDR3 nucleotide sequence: TGTGCCATCAGACAGGGAATCCAAGAGACCCAGTACTTC.

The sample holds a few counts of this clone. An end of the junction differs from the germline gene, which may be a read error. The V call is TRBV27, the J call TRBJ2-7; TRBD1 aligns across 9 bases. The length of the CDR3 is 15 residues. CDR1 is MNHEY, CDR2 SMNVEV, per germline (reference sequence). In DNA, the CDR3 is TGTGCCAGCAGTAGATCCGGGACAGGGATCTACGAGGAGTACTTC. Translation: CASSRSGTGIYEEYF.

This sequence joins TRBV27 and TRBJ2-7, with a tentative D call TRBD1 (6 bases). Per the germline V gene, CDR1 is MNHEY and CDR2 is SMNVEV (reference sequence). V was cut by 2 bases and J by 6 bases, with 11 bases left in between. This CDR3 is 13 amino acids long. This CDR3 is CASSLGGGSEQYF. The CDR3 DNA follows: TGTGCCAGCAGTTTAGGGGGCGGGTCCGAGCAGTACTTC.

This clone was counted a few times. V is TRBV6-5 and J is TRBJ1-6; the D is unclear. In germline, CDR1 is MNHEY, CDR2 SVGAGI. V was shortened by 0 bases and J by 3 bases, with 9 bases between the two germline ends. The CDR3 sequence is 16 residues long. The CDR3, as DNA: TGTGCCAGCAGTTACTCGGGCGGGATCTATAATTCACCCCTCCACTTT. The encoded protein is CASSYSGGIYNSPLHF.

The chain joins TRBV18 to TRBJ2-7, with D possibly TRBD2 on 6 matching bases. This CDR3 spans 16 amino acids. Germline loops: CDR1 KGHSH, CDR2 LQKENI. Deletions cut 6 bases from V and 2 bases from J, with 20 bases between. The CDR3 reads CASSPSVAGSTYEQYF. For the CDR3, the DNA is TGTGCCAGCTCCCCCTCGGTGGCGGGGTCAACCTACGAGCAGTACTTC. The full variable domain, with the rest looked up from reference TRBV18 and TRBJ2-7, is NAGVMQNPRHLVRRRGQEARLRCSPMKGHSHVYWYRQLPEEGLKFMVYLQKENIIDESGMPKERFSAEFPKEGPSILRIQQVVRGDSAAYFCASSPSVAGSTYEQYFGPGTRLTVT.

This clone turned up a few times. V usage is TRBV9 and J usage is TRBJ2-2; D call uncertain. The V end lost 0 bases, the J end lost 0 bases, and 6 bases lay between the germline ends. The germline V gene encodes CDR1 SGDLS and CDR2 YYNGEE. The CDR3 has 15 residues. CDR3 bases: TGTGCCAGCAGCGTAGCGGAGCCGAACACCGGGGAGCTGTTTTTT. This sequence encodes CASSVAEPNTGELFF.

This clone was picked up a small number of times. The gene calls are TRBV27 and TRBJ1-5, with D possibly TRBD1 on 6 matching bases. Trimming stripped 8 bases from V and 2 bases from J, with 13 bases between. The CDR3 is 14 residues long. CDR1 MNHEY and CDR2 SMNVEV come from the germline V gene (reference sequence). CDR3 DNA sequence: TGTGCCAGCGGCCACAGGGATCGCAATCAGCCCCAGCATTTT. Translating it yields CASGHRDRNQPQHF.

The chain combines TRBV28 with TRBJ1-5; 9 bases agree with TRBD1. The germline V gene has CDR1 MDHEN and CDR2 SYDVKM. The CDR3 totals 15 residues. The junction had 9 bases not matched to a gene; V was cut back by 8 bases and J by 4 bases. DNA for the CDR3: TGTGCCAGCCGAGGGCAGGGACAGGGTAATCAGCCCCAGCATTTT. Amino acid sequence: CASRGQGQGNQPQHF.

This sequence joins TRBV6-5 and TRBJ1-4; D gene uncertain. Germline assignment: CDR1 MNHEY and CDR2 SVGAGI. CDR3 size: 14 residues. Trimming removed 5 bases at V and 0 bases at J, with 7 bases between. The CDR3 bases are TGTGCCAGCAGTATCGGGGCAACTAATGAAAAACTGTTTTTT. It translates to CASSIGATNEKLFF.

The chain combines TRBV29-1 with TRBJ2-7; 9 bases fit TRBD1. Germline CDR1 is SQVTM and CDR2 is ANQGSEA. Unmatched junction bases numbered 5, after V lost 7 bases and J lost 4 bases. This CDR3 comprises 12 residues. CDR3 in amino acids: CSGGQGRYEQYF. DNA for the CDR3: TGCAGCGGGGGACAGGGCCGGTACGAGCAGTACTTC.

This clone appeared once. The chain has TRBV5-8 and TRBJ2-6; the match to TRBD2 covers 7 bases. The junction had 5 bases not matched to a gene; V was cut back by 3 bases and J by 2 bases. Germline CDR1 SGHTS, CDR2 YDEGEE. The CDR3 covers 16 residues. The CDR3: CASSWGRGPGANVLTF. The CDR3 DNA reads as TGTGCCAGCAGCTGGGGGAGGGGACCTGGGGCCAACGTCCTGACTTTC.

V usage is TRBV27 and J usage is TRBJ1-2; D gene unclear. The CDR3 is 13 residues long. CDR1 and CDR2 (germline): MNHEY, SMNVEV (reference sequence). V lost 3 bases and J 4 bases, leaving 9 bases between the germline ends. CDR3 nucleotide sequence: TGTGCCAGCAGTTTGATGGCCTCCTATGGCTACACCTTC. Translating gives CASSLMASYGYTF.

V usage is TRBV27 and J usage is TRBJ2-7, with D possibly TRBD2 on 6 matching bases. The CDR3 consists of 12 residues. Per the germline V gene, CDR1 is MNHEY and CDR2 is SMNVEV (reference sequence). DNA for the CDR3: TGTGCTTCGGGACTCCGGAGGTTCGAGCAGTACTTC. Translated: CASGLRRFEQYF.

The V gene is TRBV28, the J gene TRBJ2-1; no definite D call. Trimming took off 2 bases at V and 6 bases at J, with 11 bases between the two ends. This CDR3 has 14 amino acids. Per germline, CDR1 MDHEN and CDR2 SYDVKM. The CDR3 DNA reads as TGTGCCAGCAGTTTACCCATACTGGTCAATGAGCAGTTCTTC. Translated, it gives CASSLPILVNEQFF.

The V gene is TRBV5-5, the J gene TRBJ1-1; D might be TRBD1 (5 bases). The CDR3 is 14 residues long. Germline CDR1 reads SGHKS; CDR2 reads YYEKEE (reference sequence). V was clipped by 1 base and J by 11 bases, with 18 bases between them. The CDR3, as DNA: TGTGCCAGCAGCTTGAAGGCAGGGAAGGCTGGGGCTTTCTTT. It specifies CASSLKAGKAGAFF.

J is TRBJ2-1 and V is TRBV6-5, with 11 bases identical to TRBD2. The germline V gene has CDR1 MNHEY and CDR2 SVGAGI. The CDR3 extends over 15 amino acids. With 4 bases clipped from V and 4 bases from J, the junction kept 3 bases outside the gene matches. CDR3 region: CASSLAGGAYNEQFF. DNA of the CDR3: TGTGCCAGCAGTTTAGCGGGAGGGGCTTACAATGAGCAGTTCTTC.

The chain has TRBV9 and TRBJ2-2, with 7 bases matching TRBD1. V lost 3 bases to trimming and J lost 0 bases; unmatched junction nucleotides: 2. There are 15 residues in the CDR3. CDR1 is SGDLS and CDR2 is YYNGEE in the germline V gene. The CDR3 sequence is CASSDDRANTGELFF. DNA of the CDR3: TGTGCCAGCAGCGATGACAGGGCGAACACCGGGGAGCTGTTTTTT.

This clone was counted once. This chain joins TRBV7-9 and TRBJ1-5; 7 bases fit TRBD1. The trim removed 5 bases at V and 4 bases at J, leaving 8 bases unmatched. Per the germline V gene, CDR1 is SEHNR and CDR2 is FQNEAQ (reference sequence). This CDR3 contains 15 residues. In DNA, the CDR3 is TGTGCCAGCAGCCATACAGACAGGGAGAATCAGCCCCAGCATTTT. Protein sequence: CASSHTDRENQPQHF.

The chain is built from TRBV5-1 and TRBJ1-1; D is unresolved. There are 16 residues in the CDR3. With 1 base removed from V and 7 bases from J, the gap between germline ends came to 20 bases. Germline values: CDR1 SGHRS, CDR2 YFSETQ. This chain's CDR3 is CASSLMLWRDADEAFF. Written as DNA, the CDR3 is TGCGCCAGCAGCTTGATGTTGTGGAGGGATGCAGATGAAGCTTTCTTT. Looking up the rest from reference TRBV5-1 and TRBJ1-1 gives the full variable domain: KAGVTQTPRYLIKTRGQQVTLSCSPISGHRSVSWYQQTPGQGLQFLFEYFSETQRNKGNFPGRFSGRQFSNSRSEMNVSTLELGDSALYLCASSLMLWRDADEAFFGQGTRLTVV.

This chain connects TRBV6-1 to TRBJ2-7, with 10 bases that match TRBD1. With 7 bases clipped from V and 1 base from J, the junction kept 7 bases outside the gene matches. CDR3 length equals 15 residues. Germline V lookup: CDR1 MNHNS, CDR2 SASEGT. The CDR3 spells CASKTGQGPSYEQYF. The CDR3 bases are TGTGCCAGCAAGACGGGACAGGGGCCGTCCTACGAGCAGTACTTC.

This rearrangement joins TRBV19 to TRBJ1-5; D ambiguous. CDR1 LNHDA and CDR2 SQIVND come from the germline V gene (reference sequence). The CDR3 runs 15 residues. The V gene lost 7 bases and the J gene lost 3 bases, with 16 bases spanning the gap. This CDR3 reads CASTPSVTYNQPQHF. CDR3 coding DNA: TGTGCCAGTACCCCGTCGGTTACCTACAATCAGCCCCAGCATTTT.

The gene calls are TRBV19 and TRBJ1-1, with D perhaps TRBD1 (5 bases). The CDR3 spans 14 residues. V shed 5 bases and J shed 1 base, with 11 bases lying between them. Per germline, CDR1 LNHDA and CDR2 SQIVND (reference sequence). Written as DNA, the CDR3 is TGTGCCAGTAGTCCCGGCAGGGCGAACACTGAAGCTTTCTTT. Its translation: CASSPGRANTEAFF.

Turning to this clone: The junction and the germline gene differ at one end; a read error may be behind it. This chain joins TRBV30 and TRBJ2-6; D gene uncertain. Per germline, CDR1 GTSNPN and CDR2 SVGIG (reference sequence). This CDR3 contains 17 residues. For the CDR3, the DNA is TGTGTCTGGAGCGTCCCTGAGTCCCTGGCTGGGGCCAACGTCCTGACTTTC. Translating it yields CVWSVPESLAGANVLTF.

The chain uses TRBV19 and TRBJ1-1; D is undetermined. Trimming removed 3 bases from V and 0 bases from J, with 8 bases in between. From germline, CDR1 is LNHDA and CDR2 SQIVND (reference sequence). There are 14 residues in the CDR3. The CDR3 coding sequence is TGTGCCAGTAGTATTCCGGACTTGAACACTGAAGCTTTCTTT. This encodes CASSIPDLNTEAFF.

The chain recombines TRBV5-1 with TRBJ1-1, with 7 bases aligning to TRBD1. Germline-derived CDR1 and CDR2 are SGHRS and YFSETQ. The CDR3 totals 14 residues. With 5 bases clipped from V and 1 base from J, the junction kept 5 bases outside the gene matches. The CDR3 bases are TGCGCCAGCAGACTCCACAGGGGGAACACTGAAGCTTTCTTT. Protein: CASRLHRGNTEAFF.

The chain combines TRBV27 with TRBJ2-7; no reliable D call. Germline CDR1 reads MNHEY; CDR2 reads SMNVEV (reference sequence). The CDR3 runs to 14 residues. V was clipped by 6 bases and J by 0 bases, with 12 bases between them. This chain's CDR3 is CASSKLTDSYEQYF. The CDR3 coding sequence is TGTGCCAGCAGCAAACTGACTGACTCCTACGAGCAGTACTTC.

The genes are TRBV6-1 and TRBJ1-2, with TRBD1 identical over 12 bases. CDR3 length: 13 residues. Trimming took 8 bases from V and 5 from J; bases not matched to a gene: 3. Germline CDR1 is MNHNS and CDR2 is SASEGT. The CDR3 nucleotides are TGTGCCAGCCGGGACAGGGGGCTGTATGGCTACACCTTC. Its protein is CASRDRGLYGYTF.

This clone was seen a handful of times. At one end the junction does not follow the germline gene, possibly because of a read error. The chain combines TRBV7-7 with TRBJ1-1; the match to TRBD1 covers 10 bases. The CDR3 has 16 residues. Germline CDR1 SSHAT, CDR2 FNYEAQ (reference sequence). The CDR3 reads CASSLGTGVENTEAFF. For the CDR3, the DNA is TGTGCTAGCAGCTTAGGGACAGGGGTCGAAAACACTGAAGCTTTCTTT.